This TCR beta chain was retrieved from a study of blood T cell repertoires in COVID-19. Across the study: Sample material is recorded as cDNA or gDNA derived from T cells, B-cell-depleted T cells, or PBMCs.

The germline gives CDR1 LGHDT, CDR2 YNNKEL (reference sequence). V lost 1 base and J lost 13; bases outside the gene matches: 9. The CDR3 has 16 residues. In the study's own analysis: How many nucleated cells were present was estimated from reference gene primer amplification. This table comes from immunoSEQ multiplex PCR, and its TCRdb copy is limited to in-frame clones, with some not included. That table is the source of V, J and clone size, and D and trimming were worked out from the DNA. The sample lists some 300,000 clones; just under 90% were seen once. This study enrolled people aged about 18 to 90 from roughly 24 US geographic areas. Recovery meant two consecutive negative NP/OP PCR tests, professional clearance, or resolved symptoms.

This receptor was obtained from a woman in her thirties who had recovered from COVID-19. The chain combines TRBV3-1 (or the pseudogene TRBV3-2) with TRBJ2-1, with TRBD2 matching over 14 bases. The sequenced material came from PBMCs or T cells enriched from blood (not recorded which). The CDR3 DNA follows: TGTGCCAGCAGCCAAGCCGCGGAGACTAGCGGGAGGGGACAGTTCTTC. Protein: CASSQAAETSGRGQFF.